These 29 T cell receptor beta chains came from one sample sequenced in a study of blood T cell repertoires in COVID-19. Assay: immunoSEQ multiplex PCR; the TCRdb copy retains only in-frame clones and omits some. The sample records about 230,000 clones, 84% being singletons. Source material: peripheral blood. The receptors here all came from a man aged 35-49 years who had recovered from COVID-19.

A remark on this clone: The same CDR3 also results from other DNA sequences found in this sample. This rearrangement joins TRBV29-1 to TRBJ2-3, with D hard to call. CDR3 length: 12 amino acids. CDR1 is SQVTM, CDR2 ANQGSEA, per germline. V was pared by 3 bases and J by 1 base, with 5 bases between. The CDR3 region has the DNA TGCAGCGTTGATACGGGCACAGATACGCAGTATTTT. Protein product: CSVDTGTDTQYF.

This clone appeared many times. The gene calls are TRBV6-5 and TRBJ2-2; D gene ambiguous. This CDR3 comprises 15 residues. Trimming took 0 bases from V and 1 from J, leaving 6 bases between them. Germline V gives CDR1 MNHEY, CDR2 SVGAGI. The CDR3 region has the DNA TGTGCCAGCAGTTACTCGAGCTGGAACACCGGGGAGCTGTTTTTT. It is translated as CASSYSSWNTGELFF.

V usage is TRBV7-8 and J usage is TRBJ1-5, with D perhaps matching TRBD1 (6 bases). The CDR3 runs to 15 residues. Germline loops: CDR1 SGHVS, CDR2 FQNEAQ. V lost 3 bases, J lost 0 bases, and 9 bases lay in between. CDR3: CASSFGQISNQPQHF. CDR3 sequence (DNA): TGTGCCAGCAGCTTTGGACAGATTAGCAATCAGCCCCAGCATTTT.

CDR3 in amino acids: CASSDRSGRQPQHF. CDR3 bases: TGTGCCAGCAGTGATCGATCCGGCAGGCAGCCCCAGCATTTT. The chain carries TRBV6-1 and TRBJ1-5; D is ambiguous. The CDR3 has 14 residues. Germline V gene data show CDR1 as MNHNS and CDR2 as SASEGT. Trimming stripped 3 bases from V and 7 bases from J, with 13 bases between.

Note on this clone: This same CDR3 is encoded by further DNA sequences in the sample. The chain has TRBV9 and TRBJ1-1; tentatively, D is TRBD1 (6 bases). This CDR3 is built from 14 residues. Looked up from germline, CDR1 is SGDLS and CDR2 is YYNGEE. The ends were cut back, 1 base at V and 1 base at J, with 8 bases in the middle. The CDR3 nucleotides read TGTGCCAGCAGCGTACAGGGACAGAACACTGAAGCTTTCTTT. Translating it yields CASSVQGQNTEAFF.

This chain joins TRBV30 and TRBJ1-1, with TRBD1 identical over 7 bases. Per the germline V gene, CDR1 is GTSNPN and CDR2 is SVGIG (reference sequence). CDR3 length: 15 residues. V lost 6 bases and J lost 2; bases outside the gene matches: 12. The CDR3, as DNA: TGTGCCTGTATCTATTGGGGACAGCTAAACACTGAAGCTTTCTTT. Protein sequence: CACIYWGQLNTEAFF.

The chain recombines TRBV5-5 with TRBJ2-1, with 10 positions matching TRBD2. With 4 bases clipped from V and 12 bases from J, the junction kept 13 bases outside the gene matches. Germline V gene lookup returns CDR1 SGHKS and CDR2 YYEKEE (reference sequence). The CDR3 has 15 amino acids. The CDR3, as DNA: TGTGCCAGCAGCCTAATAGCGGGAGGCCCGTCCCTGCAGTTCTTC. Protein product: CASSLIAGGPSLQFF.

The chain uses TRBV19 and TRBJ2-3; D is undetermined. The CDR3 consists of 14 residues. Germline lookup yields CDR1 LNHDA and CDR2 SQIVND (reference sequence). Trimming removed 0 bases from V and 3 bases from J, with 7 bases in between. CDR3 DNA: TGTGCCAGTAGTATAGACGCAGAAACAGATACGCAGTATTTT. It is translated as CASSIDAETDTQYF.

This clone was picked up one time. The chain carries TRBV5-4 and TRBJ1-3, with D maybe TRBD1 (6 bases). V was shortened by 4 bases and J by 5 bases, with 16 bases between the two germline ends. Germline V gives CDR1 SGHNT, CDR2 YYREEE (reference sequence). The CDR3 totals 15 residues. Here the CDR3 reads CASSPAGGDRNTIYF. DNA for the CDR3: TGTGCCAGCAGCCCCGCCGGGGGGGACAGAAACACCATATATTTT.

The gene calls are TRBV20-1 and TRBJ2-1; D is ambiguous. V lost 4 bases, J lost 10 bases, and 8 bases lay in between. The CDR3 runs 10 residues. Per germline, CDR1 DFQATT and CDR2 SNEGSKA (reference sequence). The CDR3 sequence is CSAKSLEQFF. In DNA form, the CDR3 reads TGCAGTGCTAAATCCTTGGAGCAGTTCTTC.

There are a few counts of this clone. The V gene is TRBV29-1, the J gene TRBJ2-1, with unresolved D. V gave up 0 bases and J gave up 5 bases, with 8 bases separating them. The V gene's germline CDR1 is SQVTM and CDR2 ANQGSEA. This CDR3 is built from 13 residues. The CDR3 region is CSVEDRYDNEQFF. CDR3 in DNA: TGCAGCGTTGAAGATCGGTACGACAATGAGCAGTTCTTC.

This clone was observed once. The chain couples TRBV6-1 to TRBJ2-3; 7 bases map to TRBD2. Germline loops: CDR1 MNHNS, CDR2 SASEGT. After removal of 2 bases from V and 4 bases from J, the junction contained 9 bases not matched to a gene. CDR3 size: 16 residues. The CDR3 DNA reads as TGTGCCAGCAGTGAAAAGTCGCGGGGGAGAGCAGATACGCAGTATTTT. Its protein product is CASSEKSRGRADTQYF.

The chain joins TRBV5-6 to TRBJ1-1; D unresolved. The CDR3 extends over 15 amino acids. V lost 8 bases to trimming and J lost 3 bases, with 20 bases between them. The germline CDR1 and CDR2 sequences are SGHDT and YYEEEE. CDR3 region: CASSRRSAWDTEAFF. CDR3 DNA sequence: TGTGCCAGTAGCAGGAGGTCGGCGTGGGACACTGAAGCTTTCTTT.

The CDR3 DNA is TGTGCCATCAGTGCGACGGGCTACAATGAGCAGTTCTTC. Translated, it gives CAISATGYNEQFF. The V and J genes are TRBV10-3 and TRBJ2-1; D call uncertain. Trimming took off 4 bases at V and 3 bases at J, with 7 bases between the two ends. Germline CDR1 ENHRY, CDR2 SYGVKD. This CDR3 spans 13 amino acids.

The chain employs TRBV19 and TRBJ2-5; a possible D gene is TRBD2 (6 bases). The CDR3 is 17 residues long. From germline, CDR1 is LNHDA and CDR2 SQIVND (reference sequence). V lost 2 bases, J lost 0 bases, and 16 bases lay in between. CDR3 DNA: TGTGCCAGTAGTATATTCAGGGCGCGGGGTTACCAAGAGACCCAGTACTTC. Translating it yields CASSIFRARGYQETQYF.

DNA for the CDR3: TGTGCCACCAGCAGGGACAGGGATCCGGGAGATACGCAGTATTTT. As protein: CATSRDRDPGDTQYF. V is TRBV15 and J is TRBJ2-3, with 8 bases identical to TRBD1. This CDR3 is built from 15 residues. J lost 5 bases, V lost 3 bases, and 7 bases had no gene match. Germline V gene lookup returns CDR1 LNHNV and CDR2 YYDKDF (reference sequence).

The chain couples TRBV30 to TRBJ2-1; a weak D match, TRBD2 (6 bases). The CDR3 has 14 residues. The V and J ends lost 3 bases and 4 bases respectively, with 13 bases between them. Looked up from germline, CDR1 is GTSNPN and CDR2 is SVGIG (reference sequence). The CDR3 loop reads CAWSGGVSYNEQFF. In nucleotides, the CDR3 is TGTGCCTGGAGCGGGGGTGTCTCGTACAATGAGCAGTTCTTC. Looking up the rest from reference TRBV30 and TRBJ2-1 gives the full variable domain: SQTIHQWPATLVQPVGSPLSLECTVEGTSNPNLYWYRQAAGRGLQLLFYSVGIGQISSEVPQNLSASRPQDRQFILSSKKLLLSDSGFYLCAWSGGVSYNEQFFGPGTRLTVL.

This clone was observed a few times. This chain uses TRBV9 with TRBJ2-1; 10 bases agree with TRBD2. Per the germline V gene, CDR1 is SGDLS and CDR2 is YYNGEE. The V segment lost 3 bases and the J segment 0 bases; nucleotides outside the gene matches: 3. The CDR3 contains 16 residues. For the CDR3, the DNA is TGTGCCAGCAGCGGCGCTAGCGGGAGCTCCTACAATGAGCAGTTCTTC. Encoded protein: CASSGASGSSYNEQFF. The full variable domain, in which reference TRBV9 and TRBJ2-1 provide the parts outside the CDR3, is DSGVTQTPKHLITATGQRVTLRCSPRSGDLSVYWYQQSLDQGLQFLIQYYNGEERAKGNILERFSAQQFPDLHSELNLSSLELGDSALYFCASSGASGSSYNEQFFGPGTRLTVL.

This clone was recorded a few times. The chain joins TRBV30 to TRBJ1-4; TRBD1 agrees at 8 bases. Germline values: CDR1 GTSNPN, CDR2 SVGIG (reference sequence). The CDR3 totals 14 residues. V dropped 5 bases and J dropped 5; count of bases not matched to a gene: 7. Here the CDR3 reads CAWSPGQENEKLFF. CDR3 in DNA: TGTGCCTGGTCCCCGGGACAGGAGAATGAAAAACTGTTTTTT.

The rearrangement joins TRBV5-1 to TRBJ1-6, with D uncertain. Germline V lookup: CDR1 SGHRS, CDR2 YFSETQ. Trimming took off 2 bases at V and 10 bases at J, with 10 bases between the two ends. CDR3 length: 13 residues. CDR3 DNA: TGCGCCAGCAGCTTTACCCAGTCATCACCCCTCCACTTT. Its translation: CASSFTQSSPLHF.

A word on this clone: This CDR3 is also generated by other DNA sequences in the sample. DNA of the CDR3: TGTGCCAGCAGCTTAGCGAGGGAGACCCAGTACTTC. The encoded protein is CASSLARETQYF. The chain combines TRBV7-2 with TRBJ2-5; D gene uncertain. The length of the CDR3 is 12 residues. Germline loops: CDR1 SGHTA, CDR2 FQGNSA. The germline V and J ends were trimmed by 0 bases and 5 bases, with 4 bases remaining between them.

The chain combines TRBV7-9 with TRBJ2-5; 8 bases agree with TRBD2. V shed 4 bases, J shed 4 bases, and the junction held 5 bases outside the gene matches. The germline V gene encodes CDR1 SEHNR and CDR2 FQNEAQ (reference sequence). The length of the CDR3 is 14 residues. CDR3 bases: TGTGCCAGCAGCTCAAGCCTAGCGGGAGAGACCCAGTACTTC. It yields the protein CASSSSLAGETQYF.

The chain links TRBV29-1 to TRBJ2-7; D may be TRBD2 (5 bases). The germline CDR1 and CDR2 sequences are SQVTM and ANQGSEA. The CDR3 has 12 amino acids. Trimming took 7 bases from V and 2 from J, leaving 12 bases between them. The CDR3 sequence is CSAVGVTYEQYF. The DNA of the CDR3 is TGCAGCGCTGTCGGGGTTACCTACGAGCAGTACTTC.

V usage is TRBV5-1 and J usage is TRBJ1-2, with D unclear. Trimming stripped 2 bases from V and 3 bases from J, with 11 bases between. The CDR3 runs to 14 residues. CDR1 and CDR2 from the germline V gene are SGHRS and YFSETQ. For the CDR3, the DNA is TGCGCCAGCAGCTTCGCGGGAGGCTACTATGGCTACACCTTC. This encodes CASSFAGGYYGYTF.

The chain employs TRBV12-5 and TRBJ2-5; perhaps TRBD2 as D (5 bases). The germline V and J ends were trimmed by 1 base and 4 bases, with 7 bases remaining between them. The CDR3 is made up of 13 amino acids. CDR1 LGHNT and CDR2 FRNRAP come from the germline V gene. The CDR3 sequence is CASGLARGETQYF. The CDR3 region has the DNA TGTGCTAGTGGTTTGGCCCGGGGAGAGACCCAGTACTTC.

The V and J genes are TRBV21-1 and TRBJ2-5; the DNA was not compared with TRBD2, the D call given in the table. TRBV21-1 is shown as a pseudogene. This CDR3 is 15 amino acids long. CDR3 region: CASSEIAGGMETQYF. The CDR3, as DNA: TGTGCCAGCAGCGAAATAGCGGGAGGGATGGAGACCCAGTACTTC.

This chain links TRBV11-3 with TRBJ1-1; D is perhaps TRBD1 (6 bases). V lost 6 bases to trimming and J lost 1 base, with 9 bases between them. CDR1 is SGHNT and CDR2 is YENEEA in the germline V gene. The CDR3 has 13 amino acids. As DNA, the CDR3 is TGTGCCAGCAGTGGGGGACAGAACACTGAAGCTTTCTTT. As protein: CASSGGQNTEAFF.

J is TRBJ1-1 and V is TRBV12-3 or TRBV12-4; D possibly corresponds to TRBD1 (5 bases). Trimming left V 10 bases short and J 5 bases short, with 14 bases between. This CDR3 has 12 residues. The chain's CDR3 is CATSGRRTEAFF. The CDR3 DNA is TGTGCCACCTCAGGGAGGAGGACTGAAGCTTTCTTT.

The chain recombines TRBV11-2 with TRBJ2-5, with 11 bases fitting TRBD2. With 4 bases clipped from V and 3 bases from J, the junction kept 4 bases outside the gene matches. Germline CDR1 and CDR2: SGHAT and FQNNGV. This CDR3 is 15 amino acids long. The CDR3 sequence is CASSSLAGAEETQYF. DNA for the CDR3: TGTGCCAGCAGCTCACTAGCGGGAGCTGAAGAGACCCAGTACTTC. The full variable domain, in which reference TRBV11-2 and TRBJ2-5 provide the parts outside the CDR3, is EAGVAQSPRYKIIEKRQSVAFWCNPISGHATLYWYQQILGQGPKLLIQFQNNGVVDDSQLPKDRFSAERLKGVDSTLKIQPAKLEDSAVYLCASSSLAGAEETQYFGPGTRLLVL.